A single sample is the source of the 25 T cell receptor beta chains below, sequenced in a study of cytomegalovirus exposure and HLA in healthy donors. PCR used 60 Vbeta primers and 13 Jbeta primers. Generated by immunoSEQ multiplex PCR, the TCRdb table keeps only in-frame clones and is missing some. This sample carries roughly 70,000 clones, roughly 82% of them seen once, and the ten largest clones take around 12%. Sequenced sample: PBMCs. Every receptor here comes from a man between 70 and 80 years old in good health and CMV-seronegative.

The chain is built from TRBV7-9 and TRBJ2-3, with a tentative D call TRBD2 (6 bases). Germline CDR1 SEHNR, CDR2 FQNEAQ (reference sequence). V was clipped by 6 bases and J by 2 bases, with 9 bases between them. This CDR3 is built from 13 residues. The CDR3 nucleotides read TGTGCCAGCAGTAGCGGCTCCACAGATACGCAGTATTTT. Translated: CASSSGSTDTQYF.

The V and J genes are TRBV29-1 and TRBJ1-2; D is perhaps TRBD1 (5 bases). The germline V and J ends were trimmed by 7 bases and 1 base, with 10 bases remaining between them. Germline V gene sequence: CDR1 SQVTM, CDR2 ANQGSEA. The CDR3 covers 12 residues. The CDR3 protein is CSAVGLNYGYTF. For the CDR3, the DNA is TGCAGCGCCGTGGGGCTTAACTATGGCTACACCTTC.

The chain carries TRBV5-1 and TRBJ2-7; TRBD1 is a possible D gene (6 bases). CDR3 length: 14 amino acids. CDR1 is SGHRS and CDR2 is YFSETQ in the germline V gene. The ends were cut back, 4 bases at V and 6 bases at J, with 17 bases in the middle. CDR3 coding DNA: TGCGCCAGCAGCCTGGAAACAGGGTCCGCCGAGCAGTACTTC. Encoded protein: CASSLETGSAEQYF.

V usage is TRBV7-2 and J usage is TRBJ1-2, with no clear D. Germline V gene data show CDR1 as SGHTA and CDR2 as FQGNSA. With 3 bases removed from V and 7 bases from J, the gap between germline ends came to 9 bases. The CDR3 has 12 amino acids. This chain's CDR3 is CASSLQAGGYTF. CDR3 sequence (DNA): TGTGCCAGCAGCTTGCAGGCGGGTGGCTACACCTTC.

The rearrangement joins TRBV29-1 to TRBJ1-1; D gene unclear. Germline CDR1 and CDR2: SQVTM and ANQGSEA. The CDR3 extends over 14 amino acids. The ends were cut back, 4 bases at V and 1 base at J, with 13 bases in the middle. CDR3 coding DNA: TGCAGCGTTGCAGAGCAGACTAAGAACACTGAAGCTTTCTTT. Amino acid sequence: CSVAEQTKNTEAFF.

In DNA, the CDR3 is TGTGCCAGCAGCTCTCCGTCTACCGGGACAGCCTATTTT. Translated: CASSSPSTGTAYF. The chain has TRBV7-9 and TRBJ1-3; TRBD1 aligns across 7 bases. V lost 4 bases, J lost 16 bases, and 13 bases stayed unmatched. Per germline, CDR1 SEHNR and CDR2 FQNEAQ (reference sequence). CDR3 length: 13 amino acids.

The genes are TRBV10-2 and TRBJ2-1; 14 nucleotides agree with TRBD2. The germline V gene has CDR1 WSHSY and CDR2 SAAADI. The V segment lost 8 bases and the J segment 1 base; nucleotides outside the gene matches: 7. The CDR3 has 17 residues. The CDR3 reads CASLGTSGSQSYNEQFF. As DNA, the CDR3 is TGCGCCAGCTTGGGGACTAGCGGGAGCCAATCCTACAATGAGCAGTTCTTC.

CDR3 bases: TGCGCCAGCAGCCAAGACAGGGGTTACGAGACCCAGTACTTC. Translation gives CASSQDRGYETQYF. The genes are TRBV4-3 and TRBJ2-5, with D possibly being TRBD1 (6 bases). The CDR3 is 14 amino acids. Germline CDR1 and CDR2: LGHNA and YSLEER. Trimming took off 0 bases at V and 5 bases at J, with 10 bases between the two ends.

The rearrangement joins TRBV15 to TRBJ1-6; tentatively, D is TRBD1 (5 bases). The CDR3 length is 13 residues. From germline, CDR1 is LNHNV and CDR2 YYDKDF (reference sequence). Deletions cut 11 bases from V and 7 bases from J, with 15 bases between. The CDR3 region has the DNA TGTGCCCCGTGTGGGGGGGGGAATTCACCCCTCCACTTT. It yields the protein CAPCGGGNSPLHF.

The chain uses TRBV7-8 and TRBJ1-4; 7 nucleotides align to TRBD1. The germline CDR1 and CDR2 sequences are SGHVS and FQNEAQ. Trimming cost V 1 base and J 8 bases; bases outside gene matches: 4. This CDR3 has 14 amino acids. CDR3 coding DNA: TGTGCCAGCAGCTTAGGACAGGGAGTAGAAAAACTGTTTTTT. Amino acid sequence: CASSLGQGVEKLFF.

The chain couples TRBV5-4 to TRBJ2-1, with D possibly being TRBD2 (6 bases). V was clipped by 4 bases and J by 4 bases, with 15 bases between them. Germline lookup yields CDR1 SGHNT and CDR2 YYREEE (reference sequence). This CDR3 spans 15 amino acids. CDR3 sequence: CASSPRPGSYNEQFF. The CDR3 bases are TGTGCCAGCAGCCCACGCCCCGGGAGTTACAATGAGCAGTTCTTC.

This chain joins TRBV7-2 and TRBJ2-3; the match to TRBD1 covers 10 bases. The CDR3 is made up of 15 amino acids. The J segment lost 4 bases and the V segment lost 5 bases, leaving 6 bases of the junction unmatched. Germline V gene lookup returns CDR1 SGHTA and CDR2 FQGNSA. CDR3 in amino acids: CASSQTGTGADTQYF. The CDR3 DNA follows: TGTGCCAGCAGCCAGACCGGGACAGGGGCAGATACGCAGTATTTT. The full variable domain, its missing parts supplied by reference TRBV7-2 and TRBJ2-3, is GAGVSQSPSNKVTEKGKDVELRCDPISGHTALYWYRQSLGQGLEFLIYFQGNSAPDKSGLPSDRFSAERTGGSVSTLTIQRTQQEDSAVYLCASSQTGTGADTQYFGPGTRLTVL.

The V call is TRBV5-1, the J call TRBJ2-7, with 7 nucleotides matching TRBD1. V shed 3 bases, J shed 2 bases, and the junction held 8 bases outside the gene matches. This CDR3 spans 15 amino acids. Germline V gives CDR1 SGHRS, CDR2 YFSETQ. This CDR3 is CASSYTGTEPYEQYF. The CDR3, as DNA: TGCGCCAGCAGCTACACCGGGACAGAACCCTACGAGCAGTACTTC.

The J gene is TRBJ2-7, the V gene TRBV5-1, with 11 bases aligning to TRBD1. J lost 2 bases, V lost 0 bases, and 4 bases had no gene match. The germline V gene has CDR1 SGHRS and CDR2 YFSETQ. The CDR3 is 16 amino acids. CDR3 sequence: CASSLGGTGGAYEQYF. CDR3 sequence (DNA): TGCGCCAGCAGCTTGGGAGGGACAGGGGGGGCCTACGAGCAGTACTTC.

V usage is TRBV5-6 and J usage is TRBJ1-5, with 8 bases matching TRBD1. With 4 bases clipped from V and 7 bases from J, the junction kept 4 bases outside the gene matches. This CDR3 spans 13 amino acids. Per germline, CDR1 SGHDT and CDR2 YYEEEE. The CDR3 DNA reads as TGTGCCAGCAGCCAGGGGGCTTTCCAGCCCCAGCATTTT. Translating it yields CASSQGAFQPQHF.

This chain links TRBV11-2 with TRBJ1-2; TRBD1 matches 7 bases. The junction had 14 bases not matched to a gene; V was cut back by 6 bases and J by 4 bases. This CDR3 has 16 residues. The germline V gene encodes CDR1 SGHAT and CDR2 FQNNGV. The CDR3 sequence: CASSAGTAGVFYGYTF. The CDR3 coding sequence is TGTGCCAGCAGTGCTGGGACAGCGGGGGTCTTCTATGGCTACACCTTC.

The chain's CDR3 is CASSVGPGRETQYF. CDR3 DNA: TGTGCCAGCAGCGTAGGTCCGGGGAGAGAGACCCAGTACTTC. The chain couples TRBV9 to TRBJ2-5, with a possible D match to TRBD2 (5 bases). This CDR3 is 14 amino acids long. Germline lookup yields CDR1 SGDLS and CDR2 YYNGEE. Trimming stripped 0 bases from V and 4 bases from J, with 10 bases between.

The chain carries TRBV7-8 and TRBJ2-3, with D possibly being TRBD1 (6 bases). Deletions cut 5 bases from V and 4 bases from J, with 13 bases between. The CDR3 consists of 14 residues. The germline V gene has CDR1 SGHVS and CDR2 FQNEAQ. The CDR3 bases are TGTGCCAGCAGCAGACAGGAGACCTCAGATACGCAGTATTTT. Translating gives CASSRQETSDTQYF.

The chain is built from TRBV5-4 and TRBJ1-6; D is perhaps TRBD1 (6 bases). CDR1 is SGHNT and CDR2 is YYREEE in the germline V gene (reference sequence). The CDR3 has 15 residues. Trimming removed 0 bases at V and 7 bases at J, with 11 bases between. The CDR3 DNA reads TGTGCCAGCAGCTTGGACAGGGCCCCAAATTCACCCCTCCACTTT. Encoded protein: CASSLDRAPNSPLHF.

This clone appeared many times. This chain connects TRBV2 to TRBJ2-1; the match to TRBD2 covers 10 bases. CDR3 length: 15 residues. V lost 6 bases, J lost 0 bases, and 2 bases stayed unmatched. Germline V gene sequence: CDR1 SNHLY, CDR2 FYNNEI. The DNA of the CDR3 is TGTGCCAGCAGGGAGCGGGGGGGCTCCTACAATGAGCAGTTCTTC. Translation: CASRERGGSYNEQFF.

The chain joins TRBV15 to TRBJ1-2; 8 bases align to TRBD1. The CDR3 covers 15 residues. Germline CDR1 reads LNHNV; CDR2 reads YYDKDF (reference sequence). V lost 1 base to trimming and J lost 3 bases; unmatched junction nucleotides: 4. CDR3 loop: CATSRADREDYGYTF. The CDR3 region has the DNA TGTGCCACCAGCAGAGCGGACAGGGAAGACTATGGCTACACCTTC.

This chain joins TRBV11-2 and TRBJ2-1; TRBD2 agrees at 7 bases. The germline CDR1 and CDR2 sequences are SGHAT and FQNNGV. The CDR3 has 16 residues. The ends lost 2 bases at V and 2 bases at J; junction bases unmatched: 6. CDR3 nucleotides: TGTGCCAGCAGCTTATCATTGGCGGGGGCCTACAATGAGCAGTTCTTC. It specifies CASSLSLAGAYNEQFF.

The rearrangement uses TRBV18 and TRBJ2-7, with D possibly TRBD1 on 7 matching bases. This CDR3 region has 16 residues. The V end was cut by 4 bases, the J end by 4 bases, with 20 bases between. The germline V gene encodes CDR1 KGHSH and CDR2 LQKENI. The CDR3 here is CASSLKTGQAGYEQYF. DNA for the CDR3: TGTGCCAGCTCACTCAAGACAGGACAGGCGGGATACGAGCAGTACTTC.

This clone was seen a few times. The rearrangement joins TRBV2 to TRBJ2-7; 15 nucleotides agree with TRBD2. In germline, CDR1 is SNHLY, CDR2 FYNNEI. The ends lost 3 bases at V and 3 bases at J; junction bases unmatched: 0. This CDR3 is built from 15 residues. CDR3 in DNA: TGTGCCAGCAGTGAGGGACTAGCGGGGGGCTACGAGCAGTACTTC. Translation: CASSEGLAGGYEQYF.

The count of this clone is one. The chain uses TRBV19 and TRBJ1-6; TRBD1 agrees at 8 bases. The CDR3 contains 17 residues. V was clipped by 5 bases and J by 8 bases; unmatched bases: 14. Germline values: CDR1 LNHDA, CDR2 SQIVND (reference sequence). CDR3 amino acids: CASSSVRDRLSDSPLHF. In DNA form, the CDR3 reads TGTGCCAGTAGTTCGGTTAGGGACAGGTTATCGGATTCACCCCTCCACTTT. Full variable domain (rest looked up from reference TRBV19 and TRBJ1-6): DGGITQSPKYLFRKEGQNVTLSCEQNLNHDAMYWYRQDPGQGLRLIYYSQIVNDFQKGDIAEGYSVSREKKESFPLTVTSAQKNPTAFYLCASSSVRDRLSDSPLHFGNGTRLTVT.